This is a list of T cell receptor beta chains from one sample in a study of T cell responses to AZD1222 COVID-19 vaccine. Assay used: immunoSEQ multiplex PCR; TCRdb lists only in-frame clones, some missing. The data contain tens of thousands of clones, 90% of them singletons. This specimen was peripheral blood, taken 28 days after the second AZD1222 dose. These receptors all come from an adult who received the AZD1222 COVID-19 vaccine. CDR3s include the opening cysteine and the closing phenylalanine or tryptophan. The D gene is left open where the match is weak. Some rows have no size entry. The others give once, few or many, or a class for an expanded clone.

- | once | TRBV5-6 | CASSPRDAFVDTIYF
- | - | TRBV6-5 | CASSYRDGSTDTQYF
TRBD1 | - | TRBV2 | CASSGQGRDTIYF
- | - | TRBV30 | CAWSVLMGGEKLFF
- | - | TRBV6-5 | CASSYSKLGQTRVAFF
- | - | TRBV6-5 | CASKPFDSEEKLFF
- | - | TRBV7-2 | CASNPQGNTGELFF
- | - | TRBV24-1 | CATKPGQADTGELFF
- | - | TRBV2 | CASSRSGQPQHF
TRBD1 | - | TRBV5-4 | CASSSPEDRGEKLFF
- | - | TRBV4-1 | CASSQEWSGNEQFF
- | - | TRBV5-4 | CASSSGARGAYNEQFF
- | - | TRBV14 | CASSQAAAGNIQYF
TRBD1 | - | TRBV6-5 | CASSYTGALNYGYTF
TRBD2 | - | TRBV6-5 | CASGLRGGDEQYF